The clone carrying this T cell receptor beta chain appeared many times. V shed 0 bases and J shed 2 bases, with 13 bases lying between them. Germline CDR1 SGHVS, CDR2 FQNEAQ. This CDR3 is built from 16 residues. Time point defined: persistent/refractory GD, antithyroid drugs over 5 years with positive TRAb. With RNA extracted from PBMCs as input, the TCR library was made. The record originates from a study of regulatory T cells in long-lasting Graves disease. Sequencing libraries for TCR beta were prepared with iRepertoire HTBI primers and Arm-PCR of CDR3 regions. TCRdb analysed the multiplex PCR reads with MiXCR anew, one entry per CDR3 protein. The sample shows under 500,000 distinct CDR3 sequences, 20% of them seen only once.

This chain joins TRBV7-8 and TRBJ2-5; either TRBD1 or TRBD2 may supply D (5 bases each). The input for sequencing was peripheral blood mononuclear cells (PBMCs), taken when the disease was refractory, from a patient treated with antithyroid drugs. The receptor was derived from a female donor with Graves disease. This CDR3 reads CASSLARGLGQETQYF. Written as DNA, the CDR3 is TGTGCCAGCAGCTTAGCGAGGGGTCTGGGGCAAGAGACCCAGTACTTC. The variable domain in full, completed from reference TRBV7-8 and TRBJ2-5, reads GAGVSQSPRYKVAKRGQDVALRCDPISGHVSLFWYQQALGQGPEFLTYFQNEAQLDKSGLPSDRFFAERPEGSVSTLKIQRTQQEDSAVYLCASSLARGLGQETQYFGPGTRLLVL.